In its sample, the clone carrying this T cell receptor beta chain was seen a few times. This specimen comes from a study of T cell clones after liver transplantation. V shed 6 bases, J shed 4 bases, and the junction held 4 bases outside the gene matches. The CDR3 runs 14 residues. Germline V lookup: CDR1 MDHEN, CDR2 SYDVKM. Profiling relied on immunoSEQ multiplex PCR, and the TCRdb table lists in-frame clones only, not all of them. The sample has roughly 72,000 clones, less than 90% seen once; the top ten hold around 2%. The chain combines TRBV28 with TRBJ1-5; the match to TRBD1 covers 9 bases. This specimen consisted of CD4+ T cells from blood, obtained less than 50 months after liver transplant. This receptor was taken from a human patient who received a liver transplant. Some T cells may be supplied by the graft donor. The CDR3 coding sequence is TGTGCCAGCAGACCCGACAGGGGGAATCAGCCCCAGCATTTT. It encodes CASRPDRGNQPQHF.